What follows are 29 T cell receptor beta chains derived from one specimen sequenced in a study of cytomegalovirus exposure and HLA in healthy donors. The PCR made use of 60 Vbeta and 13 Jbeta primers. TCRdb keeps only in-frame clones here, not all; method: immunoSEQ multiplex PCR. Of 85,000 to 100,000 clones listed, 80% to 90% were seen once; the top ten hold approximately 2.3%. The sequencing sample was made of PBMCs. The receptors here all came from a man in his late teens or twenties in good health and CMV-seronegative.

A single count supports this clone. At one boundary the junction diverges from the germline segment, which might be a read error. The rearrangement links TRBV2 to TRBJ2-1; perhaps TRBD2 as D (5 bases). This CDR3 is built from 12 residues. Germline loops: CDR1 SNHLY, CDR2 FYNNEI. The CDR3, as DNA: TGTGCCGGCAGTGGCGGGTGGAATGAGCAGTTCTTC. It translates to CAGSGGWNEQFF.

J is TRBJ2-1 and V is TRBV5-4; 7 positions match TRBD1. CDR1 is SGHNT, CDR2 YYREEE, per germline (reference sequence). V lost 4 bases, J lost 6 bases, and 7 bases stayed unmatched. The CDR3 totals 14 residues. CDR3 region: CASSNGQVGNEQFF. Here the CDR3 DNA reads TGTGCCAGCAGCAACGGACAGGTCGGCAATGAGCAGTTCTTC.

The chain employs TRBV29-1 and TRBJ1-1, with D unresolved. The CDR3 contains 13 residues. V lost 6 bases and J lost 0, with 11 bases in between. CDR1 is SQVTM and CDR2 is ANQGSEA in the germline V gene. The CDR3 here is CSVEQIMNTEAFF. CDR3 coding DNA: TGCAGCGTGGAACAGATTATGAACACTGAAGCTTTCTTT.

The CDR3 loop is CASSPTGNSPLHF. DNA of the CDR3: TGTGCCAGCTCACCGACAGGGAACTCACCCCTCCACTTT. The chain recombines TRBV18 with TRBJ1-6, with 7 bases matching TRBD1. After removal of 3 bases from V and 10 bases from J, the junction contained 3 bases not matched to a gene. CDR3 length equals 13 residues. CDR1 and CDR2 (germline): KGHSH, LQKENI.

The chain combines TRBV2 with TRBJ1-1; D unresolved. Germline V gene data show CDR1 as SNHLY and CDR2 as FYNNEI. V dropped 4 bases and J dropped 11 bases, with 17 bases sitting between them. The CDR3 extends over 13 amino acids. The chain's CDR3 is CASSATKAGGAFF. CDR3 nucleotide sequence: TGTGCCAGCAGTGCGACCAAAGCCGGCGGGGCTTTCTTT. Using reference TRBV2 and TRBJ1-1 for the parts outside the CDR3, the full variable domain is EPEVTQTPSHQVTQMGQEVILRCVPISNHLYFYWYRQILGQKVEFLVSFYNNEISEKSEIFDDQFSVERPDGSNFTLKIRSTKLEDSAMYFCASSATKAGGAFFGQGTRLTVV.

The V and J genes are TRBV9 and TRBJ1-1; unclear D gene. V was pared by 2 bases and J by 3 bases, with 14 bases between. The CDR3 loop spans 15 amino acids. Germline assignment: CDR1 SGDLS and CDR2 YYNGEE. CDR3 residues: CASSVESGRDTEAFF. The CDR3 coding sequence is TGTGCCAGCAGCGTCGAAAGCGGTCGAGACACTGAAGCTTTCTTT.

The chain joins TRBV15 to TRBJ2-4; 13 bases line up with TRBD2. The germline V gene has CDR1 LNHNV and CDR2 YYDKDF (reference sequence). The CDR3 totals 20 residues. V was clipped by 0 bases and J by 0 bases; unmatched bases: 8. The CDR3 region is CATSRDAGLAGSLAKNIQYF. CDR3 in DNA: TGTGCCACCAGCAGAGATGCGGGACTAGCGGGGTCTCTAGCCAAAAACATTCAGTACTTC.

The chain uses TRBV5-1 and TRBJ1-3, with a weak D call TRBD1 (6 bases). Germline values: CDR1 SGHRS, CDR2 YFSETQ. The CDR3 loop spans 16 amino acids. The V gene lost 5 bases and the J gene lost 0 bases, with 15 bases spanning the gap. The chain's CDR3 is CASRRDTGGSGNTIYF. CDR3 sequence (DNA): TGCGCCAGCAGGCGGGACACGGGGGGCTCTGGAAACACCATATATTTT.

The V gene is TRBV7-2, the J gene TRBJ2-1; D not certain. Germline V gives CDR1 SGHTA, CDR2 FQGNSA. V was shortened by 4 bases and J by 3 bases, with 16 bases between the two germline ends. The CDR3 runs 16 residues. As DNA, the CDR3 is TGTGCCAGCAGCTCCCCTTTACTGCGTGACTACAATGAGCAGTTCTTC. It translates to CASSSPLLRDYNEQFF.

The rearrangement uses TRBV7-8 and TRBJ2-7, with D perhaps TRBD1 (6 bases). The CDR3 loop spans 12 amino acids. CDR1 is SGHVS and CDR2 is FQNEAQ in the germline V gene. V was trimmed by 5 bases and J by 7 bases, leaving 12 bases between them. CDR3 sequence: CASSVQGCEQYF. The CDR3 DNA is TGTGCCAGCAGCGTACAGGGATGTGAGCAGTACTTC. Filled out from reference TRBV7-8 and TRBJ2-7, the complete variable domain reads GAGVSQSPRYKVAKRGQDVALRCDPISGHVSLFWYQQALGQGPEFLTYFQNEAQLDKSGLPSDRFFAERPEGSVSTLKIQRTQQEDSAVYLCASSVQGCEQYFGPGTRLTVT.

CDR3 nucleotides: TGTGCCAGCAGCCAACTAGCGGGAATCCATGAGCAGTTCTTC. It codes for CASSQLAGIHEQFF. The V call is TRBV14, the J call TRBJ2-1; 9 nucleotides align to TRBD2. The length of the CDR3 is 14 residues. CDR1 and CDR2 from the germline V gene are SGHDN and FVKESK. V shed 2 bases, J shed 8 bases, and the junction held 4 bases outside the gene matches.

The V gene is TRBV28, the J gene TRBJ2-7; the match to TRBD2 covers 10 bases. Trimming took 4 bases from V and 2 from J; bases not matched to a gene: 5. CDR1 is MDHEN and CDR2 is SYDVKM in the germline V gene. The CDR3 spans 15 residues. The CDR3 region has the DNA TGTGCCAGCAGTTCCCTAGCGGGAGTCACCTACGAGCAGTACTTC. Its translation is CASSSLAGVTYEQYF. The full variable domain, rest sourced from reference TRBV28 and TRBJ2-7, is DVKVTQSSRYLVKRTGEKVFLECVQDMDHENMFWYRQDPGLGLRLIYFSYDVKMKEKGDIPEGYSVSREKKERFSLILESASTNQTSMYLCASSSLAGVTYEQYFGPGTRLTVT.

This clone was picked up a small number of times. The chain recombines TRBV7-6 with TRBJ1-2; D call uncertain. Germline values: CDR1 SGHVS, CDR2 FNYEAQ. The CDR3 has 13 amino acids. V shed 1 base and J shed 8 bases, with 11 bases lying between them. The CDR3, as DNA: TGTGCCAGCAGCTTAGATGCGGGTGGCGGCTACACCTTC. Its translation is CASSLDAGGGYTF.

V and J are TRBV6-1 and TRBJ2-3, with 14 positions matching TRBD2. Germline CDR1 and CDR2: MNHNS and SASEGT. Trimming cost V 6 bases and J 4 bases; bases outside gene matches: 3. CDR3 length: 15 residues. The CDR3 protein is CASRGLAGVSDTQYF. CDR3 nucleotide sequence: TGTGCCAGCAGGGGACTAGCGGGAGTTTCAGATACGCAGTATTTT.

The chain joins TRBV21-1 to TRBJ2-2; TRBD1, the table's D call, was not compared with the DNA. TRBV21-1 is reported as a pseudogene. The CDR3 consists of 15 residues. CDR3 in DNA: TGTGCCAGCAGCTCGGGACAGGCGAACACCGGGGAGCTGTTTTTT. It translates to CASSSGQANTGELFF.

The chain recombines TRBV19 with TRBJ2-1, with D possibly being TRBD1 (5 bases). Germline lookup yields CDR1 LNHDA and CDR2 SQIVND (reference sequence). The CDR3 is 16 residues long. Trimming left V 4 bases short and J 1 base short, with 14 bases between. The CDR3 is CASSTARRQSYNEQFF. For the CDR3, the DNA is TGTGCCAGTAGTACAGCACGGAGACAGTCCTACAATGAGCAGTTCTTC.

This chain joins TRBV7-6 and TRBJ2-7; 9 nucleotides align to TRBD1. Germline CDR1 and CDR2: SGHVS and FNYEAQ. V lost 1 base and J lost 6; bases outside the gene matches: 19. The CDR3 has 19 amino acids. The CDR3 reads CASSLVGLIGGTGRSEQYF. The CDR3 coding sequence is TGTGCCAGCAGCTTAGTGGGGTTGATTGGTGGGACAGGGAGATCCGAGCAGTACTTC.

The chain joins TRBV9 to TRBJ1-2; TRBD1 matches 8 bases. Per the germline V gene, CDR1 is SGDLS and CDR2 is YYNGEE. J lost 6 bases, V lost 3 bases, and 16 bases had no gene match. This CDR3 comprises 17 residues. The CDR3 loop reads CASSATTTGTGGHGYTF. CDR3 nucleotide sequence: TGTGCCAGCAGCGCAACAACTACCGGGACAGGTGGGCATGGCTACACCTTC.

The chain employs TRBV7-2 and TRBJ2-2; possible D gene TRBD2, 6 bases. V dropped 0 bases and J dropped 8 bases, with 10 bases sitting between them. The CDR3 covers 14 residues. The germline V gene encodes CDR1 SGHTA and CDR2 FQGNSA. CDR3: CASSLAQAGGELFF. CDR3 sequence (DNA): TGTGCCAGCAGCTTAGCACAGGCGGGGGGGGAGCTGTTTTTT.

CDR3 protein: CASSPSGYYEQYF. CDR3 sequence (DNA): TGTGCCAGCAGCCCATCAGGCTACTACGAGCAGTACTTC. V usage is TRBV11-1 and J usage is TRBJ2-7; D unresolved. Per germline, CDR1 SGHAT and CDR2 FQDESV (reference sequence). The ends were cut back, 5 bases at V and 3 bases at J, with 11 bases in the middle. This CDR3 is built from 13 residues. The full variable domain, its missing parts supplied by reference TRBV11-1 and TRBJ2-7, is EAEVAQSPRYKITEKSQAVAFWCDPISGHATLYWYRQILGQGPELLVQFQDESVVDDSQLPKDRFSAERLKGVDSTLKIQPAELGDSAMYLCASSPSGYYEQYFGPGTRLTVT.

This chain uses TRBV7-6 with TRBJ2-2; no firm D call. The ends were cut back, 2 bases at V and 0 bases at J, with 7 bases in the middle. The CDR3 is 15 amino acids. Germline V gene lookup returns CDR1 SGHVS and CDR2 FNYEAQ. CDR3: CASSLFRSNTGELFF. The CDR3 region has the DNA TGTGCCAGCAGCTTATTTCGGTCGAACACCGGGGAGCTGTTTTTT.

The chain's CDR3 is CASSFLDTQYF. The CDR3 DNA is TGTGCCAGCAGCTTCCTGGATACGCAGTATTTT. V and J are TRBV7-2 and TRBJ2-3; D is undetermined. V was clipped by 3 bases and J by 6 bases, with 4 bases between them. The CDR3 consists of 11 residues. The germline gives CDR1 SGHTA, CDR2 FQGNSA.

This sequence joins TRBV5-4 and TRBJ2-3; TRBD1 might be the D (6 bases). V shed 0 bases and J shed 8 bases, with 10 bases lying between them. CDR3 length equals 13 residues. Per germline, CDR1 SGHNT and CDR2 YYREEE (reference sequence). The CDR3, as DNA: TGTGCCAGCAGCTTGGGGACAGAGTCTACGCAGTATTTT. Translating gives CASSLGTESTQYF.

The gene calls are TRBV2 and TRBJ1-2; D uncertain. CDR3 length: 13 residues. Trimming took 4 bases from V and 2 from J, leaving 8 bases between them. Germline loops: CDR1 SNHLY, CDR2 FYNNEI. CDR3 sequence: CASSGAPNYGYTF. CDR3 DNA: TGTGCCAGCAGTGGCGCTCCAAACTATGGCTACACCTTC.

This clone was observed a single time. The rearrangement uses TRBV18 and TRBJ2-7; 7 nucleotides match TRBD1. The length of the CDR3 is 14 residues. The junction had 10 bases not matched to a gene; V was cut back by 6 bases and J by 5 bases. Germline V gene sequence: CDR1 KGHSH, CDR2 LQKENI. CDR3 DNA: TGTGCCAGCTCCCTCGACAGGGTTAACGACGAGCAGTACTTC. This sequence encodes CASSLDRVNDEQYF.

This chain uses TRBV6-4 with TRBJ2-5; TRBD2 matches at 13 bases. There are 15 residues in the CDR3. Losses at the gene ends were 4 bases for V and 5 bases for J; bases not matched to a gene: 4. Germline lookup yields CDR1 MRHNA and CDR2 SNTAGT. CDR3 DNA sequence: TGTGCCAGCAGTGCCTCGGGACTAGCGGGGGAGACCCAGTACTTC. This translates into CASSASGLAGETQYF.

The genes are TRBV6-5 and TRBJ2-7, with 8 bases aligning to TRBD2. CDR1 is MNHEY and CDR2 is SVGAGI in the germline V gene. The CDR3 extends over 13 amino acids. The V segment lost 6 bases and the J segment 6 bases; nucleotides outside the gene matches: 7. CDR3 region: CASRAGTSREQYF. The CDR3 nucleotides read TGTGCCAGCAGAGCCGGGACTAGTCGCGAGCAGTACTTC.

This sequence joins TRBV4-1 and TRBJ2-6; 10 positions match TRBD1. The CDR3 consists of 18 residues. The germline CDR1 and CDR2 sequences are MGHRA and YSYEKL. Trimming at V came to 2 bases and at J to 1 base, leaving 5 bases not matched to a gene. The CDR3 spells CASSQPTGGASGANVLTF. As DNA, the CDR3 is TGCGCCAGCAGCCAACCGACAGGGGGCGCATCTGGGGCCAACGTCCTGACTTTC.

This clone was seen only once. The rearrangement uses TRBV28 and TRBJ1-5; 9 bases line up with TRBD1. Germline V gives CDR1 MDHEN, CDR2 SYDVKM. V lost 5 bases and J lost 2; bases outside the gene matches: 7. CDR3 length: 16 amino acids. The CDR3, as DNA: TGTGCCAGCAGTGTCCAACAGGGGGCGGGCAATCAGCCCCAGCATTTT. Its translation is CASSVQQGAGNQPQHF.